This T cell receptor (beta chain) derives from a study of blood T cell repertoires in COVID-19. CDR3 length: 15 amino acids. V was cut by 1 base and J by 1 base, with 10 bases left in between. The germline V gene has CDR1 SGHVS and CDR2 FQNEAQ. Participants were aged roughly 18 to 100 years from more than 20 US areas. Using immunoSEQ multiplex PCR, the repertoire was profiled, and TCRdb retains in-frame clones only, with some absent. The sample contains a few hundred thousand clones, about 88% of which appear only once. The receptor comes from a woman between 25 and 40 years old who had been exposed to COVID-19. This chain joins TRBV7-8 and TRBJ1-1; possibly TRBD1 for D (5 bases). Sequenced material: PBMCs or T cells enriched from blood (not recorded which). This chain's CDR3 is CASSLGLTENTEAFF. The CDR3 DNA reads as TGTGCCAGCAGCTTAGGATTGACAGAGAACACTGAAGCTTTCTTT.